This T cell receptor (beta chain) was observed in a study of blood T cell repertoires in COVID-19. Measured with immunoSEQ multiplex PCR; TCRdb has only the in-frame clones, and not every one. The table lists around 65,000 clones, approximately 90% of them singletons. From germline, CDR1 is MNHEY and CDR2 SMNVEV (reference sequence). The V end was cut by 6 bases, the J end by 0 bases, with 9 bases between. CDR3 length: 13 amino acids. Sequencing input: peripheral blood. The chain recombines TRBV27 with TRBJ2-7, with D hard to call. This receptor was obtained from a human donor in a cohort sampled during active COVID-19. The DNA for the CDR3 is TGTGCCAGCAGCGCTACTATCTCCTACGAGCAGTACTTC. Residues: CASSATISYEQYF.